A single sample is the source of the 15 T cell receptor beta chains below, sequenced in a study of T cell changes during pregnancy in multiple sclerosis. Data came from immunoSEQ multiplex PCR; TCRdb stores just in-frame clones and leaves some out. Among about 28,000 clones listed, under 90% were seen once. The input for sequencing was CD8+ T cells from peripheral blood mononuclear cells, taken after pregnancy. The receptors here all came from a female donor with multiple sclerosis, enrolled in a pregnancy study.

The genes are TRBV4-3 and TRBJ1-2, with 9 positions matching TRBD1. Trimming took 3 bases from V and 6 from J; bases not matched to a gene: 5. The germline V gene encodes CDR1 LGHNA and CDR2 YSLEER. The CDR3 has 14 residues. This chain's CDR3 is CASSQLGTGHGYTF. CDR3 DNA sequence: TGCGCCAGCAGCCAGCTAGGGACAGGGCATGGCTACACCTTC.

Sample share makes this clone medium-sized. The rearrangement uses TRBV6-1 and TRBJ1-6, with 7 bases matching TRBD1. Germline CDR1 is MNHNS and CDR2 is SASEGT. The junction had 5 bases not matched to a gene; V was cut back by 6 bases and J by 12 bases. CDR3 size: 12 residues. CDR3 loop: CASRDTGVPLHF. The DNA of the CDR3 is TGTGCCAGCAGAGACACAGGGGTACCCCTCCACTTT.

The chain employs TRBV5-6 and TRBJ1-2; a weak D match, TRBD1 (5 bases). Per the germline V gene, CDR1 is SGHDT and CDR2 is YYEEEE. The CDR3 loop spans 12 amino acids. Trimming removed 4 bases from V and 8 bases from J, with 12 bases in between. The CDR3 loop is CASSVQGGGYTF. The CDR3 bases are TGTGCCAGCAGCGTTCAGGGAGGAGGCTACACCTTC.

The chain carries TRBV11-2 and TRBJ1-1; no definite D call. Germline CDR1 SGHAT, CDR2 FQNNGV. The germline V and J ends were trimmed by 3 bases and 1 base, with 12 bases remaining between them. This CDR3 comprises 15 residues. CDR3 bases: TGTGCCAGCAGCTTGTCCGAGGGCTCGAACACTGAAGCTTTCTTT. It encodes CASSLSEGSNTEAFF.

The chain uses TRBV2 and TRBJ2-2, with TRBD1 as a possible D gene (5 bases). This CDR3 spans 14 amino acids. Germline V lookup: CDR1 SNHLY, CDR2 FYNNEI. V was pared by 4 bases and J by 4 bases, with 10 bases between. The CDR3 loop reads CASSVPQGTGELFF. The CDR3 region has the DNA TGTGCCAGCAGTGTCCCGCAGGGCACCGGGGAGCTGTTTTTT.

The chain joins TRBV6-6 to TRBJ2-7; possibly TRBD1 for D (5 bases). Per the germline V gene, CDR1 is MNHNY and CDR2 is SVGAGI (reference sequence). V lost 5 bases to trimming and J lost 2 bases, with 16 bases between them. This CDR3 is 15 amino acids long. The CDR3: CASSTTAGPTYEQYF. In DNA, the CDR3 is TGTGCCAGCAGTACGACAGCCGGGCCCACCTACGAGCAGTACTTC.

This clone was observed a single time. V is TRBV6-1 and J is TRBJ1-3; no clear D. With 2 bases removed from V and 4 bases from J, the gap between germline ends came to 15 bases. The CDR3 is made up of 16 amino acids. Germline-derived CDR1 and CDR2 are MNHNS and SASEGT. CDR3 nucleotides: TGTGCCAGCAGTGAAACAATCGGAACGGGAGGAAACACCATATATTTT. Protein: CASSETIGTGGNTIYF.

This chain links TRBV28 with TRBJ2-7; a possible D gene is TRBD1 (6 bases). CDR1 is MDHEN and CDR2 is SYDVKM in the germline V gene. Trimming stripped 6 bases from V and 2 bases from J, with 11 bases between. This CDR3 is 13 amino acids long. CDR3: CASSRRDTYEQYF. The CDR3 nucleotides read TGTGCCAGCAGCCGCCGGGACACCTACGAGCAGTACTTC.

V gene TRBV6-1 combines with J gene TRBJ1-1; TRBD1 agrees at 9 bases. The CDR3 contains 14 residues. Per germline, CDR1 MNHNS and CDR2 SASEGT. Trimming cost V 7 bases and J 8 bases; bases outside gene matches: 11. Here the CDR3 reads CASMIPDRGTEAFF. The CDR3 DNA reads TGTGCCAGCATGATCCCGGACAGGGGAACCGAAGCTTTCTTT.

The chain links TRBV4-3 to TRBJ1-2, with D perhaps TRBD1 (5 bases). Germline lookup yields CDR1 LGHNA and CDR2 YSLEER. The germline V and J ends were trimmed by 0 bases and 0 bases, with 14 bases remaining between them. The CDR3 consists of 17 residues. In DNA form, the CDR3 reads TGCGCCAGCAGCCAAGATTGGGCAGCGGGGGCTAACTATGGCTACACCTTC. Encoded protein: CASSQDWAAGANYGYTF.

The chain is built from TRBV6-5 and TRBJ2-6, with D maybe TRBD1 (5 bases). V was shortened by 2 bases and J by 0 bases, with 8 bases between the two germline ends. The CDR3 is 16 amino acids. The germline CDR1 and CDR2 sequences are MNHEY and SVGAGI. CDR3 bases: TGTGCCAGCAGTTACATGACAGTCTCTGGGGCCAACGTCCTGACTTTC. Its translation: CASSYMTVSGANVLTF.

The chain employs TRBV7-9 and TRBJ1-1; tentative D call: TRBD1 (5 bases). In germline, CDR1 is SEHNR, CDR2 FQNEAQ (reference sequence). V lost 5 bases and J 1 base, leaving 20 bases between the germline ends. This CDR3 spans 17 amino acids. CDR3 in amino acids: CASSTPSREVGNTEAFF. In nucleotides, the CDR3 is TGTGCCAGCAGCACCCCCAGCAGGGAAGTAGGGAACACTGAAGCTTTCTTT.

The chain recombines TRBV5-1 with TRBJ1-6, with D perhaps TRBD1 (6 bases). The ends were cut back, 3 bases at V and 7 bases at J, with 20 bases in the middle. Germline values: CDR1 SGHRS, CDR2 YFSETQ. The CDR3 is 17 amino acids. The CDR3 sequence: CASSSRGGGLSNSPLHF. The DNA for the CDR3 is TGCGCCAGCAGCTCCCGAGGGGGGGGCTTGAGCAATTCACCCCTCCACTTT.

Written as DNA, the CDR3 is TGTGCCAGCAGTGAATCGGAACAGGGCGCAGATACGCAGTATTTT. Translated: CASSESEQGADTQYF. The V call is TRBV6-1, the J call TRBJ2-3, with D perhaps TRBD1 (6 bases). CDR3 length equals 15 residues. Trimming removed 2 bases from V and 4 bases from J, with 13 bases in between. CDR1 is MNHNS, CDR2 SASEGT, per germline.

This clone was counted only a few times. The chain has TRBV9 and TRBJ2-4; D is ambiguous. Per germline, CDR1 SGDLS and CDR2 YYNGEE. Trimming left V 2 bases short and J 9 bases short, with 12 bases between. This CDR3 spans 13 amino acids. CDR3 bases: TGTGCCAGCAGCGTTCCCCCTTCGGGCATTCAGTACTTC. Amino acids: CASSVPPSGIQYF.